The text below deals with one TCR beta chain. Authors' methods: By means of reference gene primer amplification, nucleated cell counts were estimated. Profiling relied on immunoSEQ multiplex PCR, and the TCRdb table lists in-frame clones only, not all of them. V, J and clone size derive from that table, while D and trimming were established from the DNA sequence. The table lists over 75,000 clones, less than 90% of them singletons. This specimen belongs to a study of blood T cell repertoires in COVID-19. Overall study: The analysed material was cDNA or gDNA that came from T cells, B-cell-depleted T cells, or PBMCs.

The CDR3 loop spans 14 amino acids. The V gene's germline CDR1 is SGHAT and CDR2 FQNNGV. With 6 bases removed from V and 7 bases from J, the gap between germline ends came to 18 bases. The sequence was collected from a human donor in a cohort sampled during active COVID-19. The specimen was peripheral blood. The rearrangement links TRBV11-2 to TRBJ1-2, with D maybe TRBD1 (6 bases). This CDR3 reads CASSQQGGERGYTF. As DNA, the CDR3 is TGTGCCAGCAGTCAACAGGGAGGGGAACGTGGCTACACCTTC.